Described below is a single TCR beta chain sequence and its context. Per the original methods: Using reference gene primer amplification, nucleated cell counts were estimated. Profiled with immunoSEQ multiplex PCR; TCRdb holds only in-frame clones, not every one. The D gene and trimming were derived from the DNA, and the V and J assignments and clone size from that table. The sample yields under 85,000 clones, 80% seen once. The sample originates from a study of blood T cell repertoires in COVID-19. Across the study: Samples came from the United States, Italy and Spain, spanning acute and convalescent COVID-19. From T cells, B-cell-depleted T cells, or PBMCs came the material, which was cDNA or gDNA.

CDR1 MNHNY and CDR2 SVGAGI come from the germline V gene (reference sequence). The ends lost 6 bases at V and 4 bases at J; junction bases unmatched: 7. The CDR3 runs 14 residues. Material for sequencing was peripheral blood. This TCR was recovered from a man in his 60s with active or convalescent COVID-19. The V call is TRBV6-6, the J call TRBJ1-1; TRBD1 agrees at 8 bases. CDR3 residues: CASRPTGDVTEAFF. The CDR3 DNA is TGTGCCAGCAGACCGACAGGGGATGTCACTGAAGCTTTCTTT.